This is a list of T cell receptor beta chains from one sample in a study of identical twins. MiXCR, applied by TCRdb to the 5' RACE reads, yields one record per CDR3 protein. Of 500,000 or so distinct CDR3 sequences in the sample, roughly 13% were seen once. In addition, the sample was reused for a study of yellow fever vaccine responses in identical twins.

Sequencing was carried out using CD4+ T cells sorted from blood. These receptors were taken from a woman younger than 35 in good health. Each CDR3 is given with its conserved first and last residue. The D gene is left open where the match is weak. For some rows the clone size is stated as once, few or many, or as a class when expanded; others skip it.

j_call d_call clone_size v_call cdr3_nt cdr3_aa
TRBJ2-3 . few TRBV7-2 TGTGCCAGCAGCTCGGGGACGGGACTCCCAGATGCGGATACGCAGTATTTT CASSSGTGLPDADTQYF
TRBJ2-7 . . TRBV6-6 TGTGCCAGCAGTTACATGGATTCCGAGCAGTACTTC CASSYMDSEQYF
TRBJ2-5 . . TRBV5-1 TGCGCCAGCAGCTACTTCGACGGAGAGACCCAGTACTTC CASSYFDGETQYF
TRBJ2-7 . many TRBV28 TGTGCCAGCAGTTTAGTAGGCACGGGGGAGCAGTACTTC CASSLVGTGEQYF
TRBJ2-5 TRBD1 . TRBV12-3/TRBV12-4 TGTGCCAGCACCCGTGGACAGGGGGCAAAGACCCAGTACTTC CASTRGQGAKTQYF
TRBJ2-7 . . TRBV6-2/TRBV6-3 TGTGCCAGCAGTTACACGGGGGCGATTAGCTCCTACGAGCAGTACTTC CASSYTGAISSYEQYF
TRBJ2-2 . few TRBV14 TGTGCCAGCAGCCAAGTACGGGGCGGGGAGCTGTTTTTT CASSQVRGGELFF
TRBJ2-3 . . TRBV12-3/TRBV12-4 TGTGCCAGCAGTCAACTCCGGGGCACAGATACGCAGTATTTT CASSQLRGTDTQYF
TRBJ1-1 . few TRBV27 TGTGCCAGCAGTTTAAAGAAGAACACTGAAGCTTTCTTT CASSLKKNTEAFF
TRBJ2-2 . . TRBV7-9 TGTGCCAGCAGCGATTACATGTTGCTCGGGGAGCTGTTTTTT CASSDYMLLGELFF
TRBJ2-7 . few TRBV20-1 TGCAGTGCTCTTTTGCACAGCTACGAGCAGTACTTC CSALLHSYEQYF
TRBJ2-1 TRBD2 . TRBV12-3/TRBV12-4 TGTGCCAGCAGTGGCCCTAGCGGGGACCAAATCTCCTACAATGAGCAGTTCTTC CASSGPSGDQISYNEQFF
TRBJ2-7 TRBD1 many TRBV5-1 TGCGCCAGCAGCTCGGACAGGGGCGAGCAGTACTTC CASSSDRGEQYF
TRBJ1-1 . few TRBV9 TGTGCCAGCAGCGTAGTTTTAGGTAAAGCGGCCACTGAAGCTTTCTTT CASSVVLGKAATEAFF
TRBJ2-7 . many TRBV5-1 TGCGCCAGCGGAGAATACGGGAGCTCCTACGAGCAGTACTTC CASGEYGSSYEQYF
TRBJ2-7 . . TRBV20-1 TGCAGTGCTCGAGGGGGGTCCCTCTACGAGCAGTACTTC CSARGGSLYEQYF
TRBJ2-3 TRBD1 many TRBV12-3/TRBV12-4 TGTGCCAGCAGTACCGGGACAGGGGCCACAGATACGCAGTATTTT CASSTGTGATDTQYF
TRBJ1-1 TRBD1 few TRBV7-9 TGTGCCAGCACGGGACAGGCCAACACTGAAGCTTTCTTT CASTGQANTEAFF
TRBJ2-2 . . TRBV2 TGTGCCAGCAGTGGGTTCCGGGGCACCGGGGAGCTGTTTTTT CASSGFRGTGELFF
TRBJ1-1 . . TRBV7-3 TGTGCCAGCAGCTTACTCGGGACTTTGAACACTGAAGCTTTCTTT CASSLLGTLNTEAFF
TRBJ2-2 . many TRBV12-3/TRBV12-4 TGTGCCAGCAGTCCTCGGACGTTCGGGGAGCTGTTTTTT CASSPRTFGELFF
TRBJ1-6 . . TRBV6-2/TRBV6-3 TGTGCCAGCAGGGACTATGGATCACCCCTCCACTTT CASRDYGSPLHF
TRBJ2-7 . many TRBV9 TGTGCCAGCAGCGTATCGACAGGTGGGGAGCAGTACTTC CASSVSTGGEQYF
TRBJ2-1 . few TRBV28 TGTGCCAGCAGTTACCCGGGCCCGACCTCCAATGAGCAGTTCTTC CASSYPGPTSNEQFF
TRBJ2-7 . . TRBV2 TGTGCCAGCAGTTTGACAGTTGCGAAGAACTACGAGCAGTACTTC CASSLTVAKNYEQYF
TRBJ1-2 . many TRBV4-1 TGCGCCAGCAGCCGAGTTGAGGGCGGCTACACCTTC CASSRVEGGYTF
TRBJ1-6 . few TRBV6-1 TGTGCCAGCACAGGGGATATCTCCTATAATTCACCCCTCCACTTT CASTGDISYNSPLHF
TRBJ1-1 . . TRBV5-5 TGTGCCAGCAGTTGGGGAATCATGAACACTGAAGCTTTCTTT CASSWGIMNTEAFF
TRBJ2-1 TRBD2 many TRBV5-1 TGCGCCAGCAGTTATAGCGGGGCTGGGAATGAGCAGTTCTTC CASSYSGAGNEQFF
TRBJ2-7 . . TRBV7-2 TGTGCCAGCAGCCAAGAGGACGAGCAGTACTTC CASSQEDEQYF
TRBJ2-7 . . TRBV9 TGTGCCAGCAGCGTAGCGGACGTTTCCTACGAGCAGTACTTC CASSVADVSYEQYF
TRBJ2-7 . few TRBV20-1 TGCAGTGCTACCAGGGACGAGCAGTACTTC CSATRDEQYF
TRBJ1-4 . . TRBV10-3 TGTGCCATCAGTGCATCGCAGGTTAATGAAAAACTGTTTTTT CAISASQVNEKLFF
TRBJ2-5 TRBD2 . TRBV20-1 TGCAGTGCTTCCCCTAGCGGGAAGGAAGAGACCCAGTACTTC CSASPSGKEETQYF
TRBJ1-1 . few TRBV3-1 TGTGCCAGCAGCCAAGTTCCTACTGAAGCTTTCTTT CASSQVPTEAFF
TRBJ2-2 . few TRBV7-2 TGTGCCAGCAACCCGGGCGGGAACACCGGGGAGCTGTTTTTT CASNPGGNTGELFF
TRBJ2-5 TRBD2 . TRBV14 TGTGCCAGCAGCCAGCTAGCGGGAGTTGAGACCCAGTACTTC CASSQLAGVETQYF
TRBJ2-1 TRBD1 few TRBV6-2/TRBV6-3 TGTGCCAGCAGTTACGAGACAGGGATCATCAATGAGCAGTTCTTC CASSYETGIINEQFF
TRBJ2-2 TRBD2 . TRBV11-2 TGTGCCAGCAGCCCCCGGACTAGCGGGGGAACCAACACCGGGGAGCTGTTTTTT CASSPRTSGGTNTGELFF
TRBJ2-7 TRBD2 few TRBV29-1 TGCAGCGTTGATGGGCAGACTGGGACTAGCGGGGGCTACGAGCAGTACTTC CSVDGQTGTSGGYEQYF
TRBJ2-3 . many TRBV5-1 TGCGCCAGCAGCCTGGGGACGTCAGATACGCAGTATTTT CASSLGTSDTQYF
TRBJ2-7 . many TRBV20-1 TGCAGTGGCAAGGGGACCTACGAGCAGTACTTC CSGKGTYEQYF
TRBJ2-3 . few TRBV5-1 TGCGCCAGCAGCTTTACAGGAGATACGCAGTATTTT CASSFTGDTQYF
TRBJ2-1 TRBD1 many TRBV7-8 TGTGCCAGCAGAATAAATTCCGGGACAGGGAAGGCCAATGAGCAGTTCTTC CASRINSGTGKANEQFF
TRBJ2-1 TRBD2 . TRBV10-3 TGTGCCATCAGATCCAGCGGGGACTCCTACAATGAGCAGTTCTTC CAIRSSGDSYNEQFF
TRBJ2-7 . many TRBV7-9 TGTGCCAGCAGCTTAATACGTGGGGGGCCTACCTACGAGCAGTACTTC CASSLIRGGPTYEQYF
TRBJ2-5 TRBD1 few TRBV4-3 TGCGCCACAGGGTTAAGACAGGGCCTCCAAGAGACCCAGTACTTC CATGLRQGLQETQYF
TRBJ1-1 . . TRBV20-1 TGCAGTGCTAGTACGGGGCGCCAGATGAACACTGAAGCTTTCTTT CSASTGRQMNTEAFF
TRBJ2-1 . . TRBV3-1 TGTGCCAGCAGCCAAGATCGAGGGGGACTAGGGGGCGATGAGCAGTTCTTC CASSQDRGGLGGDEQFF
TRBJ2-3 TRBD2 . TRBV2 TGTGCCAGCCTCAAGGGACTAGCGGGGGATACGCAGTATTTT CASLKGLAGDTQYF
TRBJ1-5 . . TRBV19 TGTGCCAGTAGTCGTCGAGCAGGGGAGGTCAATCAGCCCTTGCATTTT CASSRRAGEVNQPLHF
TRBJ2-1 TRBD2 . TRBV2 TGTGCCAGCAGTAGACTAGCGGATAGCTCCTACAATGAGCAGTTCTTC CASSRLADSSYNEQFF
TRBJ2-1 TRBD2 few TRBV5-1 TGCGCCAGCACGGAGTTACTAGCGGGGGTCGATGAGCAGTTCTTC CASTELLAGVDEQFF
TRBJ2-3 TRBD2 . TRBV27 TGTGCCAGCAGTTTCGTGAGCGGGGGGGCCACGACGCAGTATTTT CASSFVSGGATTQYF
TRBJ2-3 TRBD2 many TRBV5-1 TGCGCCAGCAGCTTCGGACTAGCGAGCACAGATACGCAGTATTTT CASSFGLASTDTQYF
TRBJ1-2 . . TRBV4-2 TGTGCCAGCAGCCAAGAGGGGGTTGTGGGAAATGGCTACACCTTC CASSQEGVVGNGYTF
TRBJ2-5 . . TRBV5-4 TGTGCCAGCAGCCCCCTCCCGACAGGCCAAGAGACCCAGTACTTC CASSPLPTGQETQYF
TRBJ2-7 . once TRBV3-1 TGTGCCAGCAGCCAAGAGGGTCAGGTTTACCACGAGCAGTACTTC CASSQEGQVYHEQYF